The clone carrying this T cell receptor beta chain was found a few times. Its antigen is undetermined. The data were obtained in a study of vaccination and CD4 T cells after COVID-19. Study-wide background: At a median around 100 days (range 35 to 161) after diagnosis, post-COVID samples were drawn. Sampling that followed vaccination took place a median approximately 72 days after dose two, within a range of 14 to 241. General study results and limits: The rise in median SARS-CoV-2-reactive clonotypes, from around 21 to 38, was not significant.

Treatment reported: roughly 11-day PBMC culture with coronavirus spike peptide pools or control peptides (ViraFEST assay). After expanding antigen-specific T cells with peptide pools, ViraFEST sequenced their TCRs. The V gene end was trimmed by 3 bases and the J gene end by 4 bases; junction bases not matched to a gene: 4. The V gene's germline CDR1 is SGHTA and CDR2 FQGNSA. This CDR3 is 14 amino acids long. Sequencing of the DNA from cultured CD4+ T cells was carried out with the Oncomine TCR Beta short-read assay. TCRdb passed the PCR reads through MiXCR, listing each CDR3 protein once. The sample has 15,000 to 20,000 distinct CDR3 sequences, roughly half seen once; the top ten hold approximately 12%.

This clonotype originated in a human donor who had recovered from COVID-19. V and J are TRBV7-2 and TRBJ2-7; TRBD2 agrees at 9 bases. Source material: CD4+ T cells from blood, cultured in vitro. This chain's CDR3 is CASSLLAGTYEQYF. The CDR3 DNA is TGTGCCAGCAGCTTGCTAGCGGGAACTTACGAGCAGTACTTC.